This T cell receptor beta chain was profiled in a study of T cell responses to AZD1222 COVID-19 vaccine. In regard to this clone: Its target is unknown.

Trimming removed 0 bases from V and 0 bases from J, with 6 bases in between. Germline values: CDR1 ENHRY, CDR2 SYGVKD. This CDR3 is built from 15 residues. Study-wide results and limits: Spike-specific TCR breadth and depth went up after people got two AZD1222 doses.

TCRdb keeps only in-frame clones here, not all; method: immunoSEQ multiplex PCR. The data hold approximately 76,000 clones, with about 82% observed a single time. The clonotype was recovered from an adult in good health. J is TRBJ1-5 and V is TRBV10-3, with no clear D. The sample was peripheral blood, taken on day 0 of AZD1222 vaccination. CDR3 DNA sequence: TGTGCCATCAGTGAGTCGGCAGCTAGCAATCAGCCCCAGCATTTT. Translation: CAISESAASNQPQHF.